What follows are 20 T cell receptor beta chains derived from one specimen sequenced in a study of OX40 agonist ivuxolimab in advanced cancers. The method was immunoSEQ multiplex PCR; TCRdb's version includes in-frame clones alone and lacks a portion of them. The sample shows approximately 69,000 clones, 80% to 90% of them seen only once. The specimen comprised CD4+ or CD8+ T cells sorted from blood, sampled in a trial of the OX40 agonist ivuxolimab. The receptors come from an adult with an advanced solid tumor such as melanoma, head and neck, liver or kidney cancer.

The chain uses TRBV9 and TRBJ2-5; D gene ambiguous. The germline CDR1 and CDR2 sequences are SGDLS and YYNGEE. The CDR3 runs to 14 residues. V lost 3 bases to trimming and J lost 1 base, with 10 bases between them. The CDR3 sequence is CASSARAAQETQYF. The CDR3 coding sequence is TGTGCCAGCAGCGCCCGGGCCGCCCAAGAGACCCAGTACTTC.

This clone was detected once. This rearrangement joins TRBV6-1 to TRBJ1-6, with D possibly matching TRBD1 (6 bases). This CDR3 has 15 residues. Trimming shortened V by 7 bases and J by 3 bases, and 13 bases separated the two germline ends. From germline, CDR1 is MNHNS and CDR2 SASEGT. In DNA, the CDR3 is TGTGCCAGCAAGGAGGGGACAAGCTATAATTCACCCCTCCACTTT. Protein product: CASKEGTSYNSPLHF.

This sequence joins TRBV9 and TRBJ1-2; maybe TRBD1 (6 bases). This CDR3 comprises 15 residues. V was pared by 0 bases and J by 2 bases, with 11 bases between. Germline V gene sequence: CDR1 SGDLS, CDR2 YYNGEE. This chain's CDR3 is CASSVGPGANYGYTF. The CDR3 DNA reads as TGTGCCAGCAGCGTAGGCCCAGGGGCGAACTATGGCTACACCTTC.

The chain recombines TRBV11-1 with TRBJ2-1; perhaps TRBD2 as D (5 bases). V lost 1 base and J lost 9, with 19 bases in between. CDR1 and CDR2 from the germline V gene are SGHAT and FQDESV (reference sequence). There are 16 residues in the CDR3. CDR3 bases: TGTGCCAGCAGCTTAGTAGGGAGATCCTACGAGGGTGAGCAGTTCTTC. As protein: CASSLVGRSYEGEQFF.

In its sample, this clone was seen a few times. The J gene is TRBJ2-5, the V gene TRBV6-1; D gene uncertain. CDR3 length equals 13 residues. Trimming took off 3 bases at V and 7 bases at J, with 12 bases between the two ends. Looked up from germline, CDR1 is MNHNS and CDR2 is SASEGT. CDR3 DNA: TGTGCCAGCAGTGACGTCGGACGCGGGACCCAGTACTTC. This translates into CASSDVGRGTQYF.

The V gene is TRBV5-1, the J gene TRBJ2-5, with 8 nucleotides matching TRBD1. Germline V CDR1 and CDR2: SGHRS, YFSETQ. The CDR3 runs to 13 residues. V trimming: 4 bases; J trimming: 4 bases; junction bases outside the gene matches: 3. CDR3 sequence (DNA): TGCGCCAGCAGCATGGACAGGGCAGAGACCCAGTACTTC. Amino acid sequence: CASSMDRAETQYF.

CDR3 sequence (DNA): TGTGCCAGCAGCCAAGGGACAGGGCAAGAGACCCAGTACTTC. Translated, it gives CASSQGTGQETQYF. This chain uses TRBV4-2 with TRBJ2-5, with 8 bases matching TRBD1. Germline V gene lookup returns CDR1 LGHNA and CDR2 YNFKEQ. The CDR3 extends over 14 amino acids. With V trimmed by 1 base and J by 2 bases, 0 bases remained unmatched.

The chain employs TRBV19 and TRBJ1-2; 9 bases align to TRBD1. The germline V gene encodes CDR1 LNHDA and CDR2 SQIVND (reference sequence). V gave up 2 bases and J gave up 0 bases; unmatched junction bases: 10. CDR3 length: 18 amino acids. CDR3 sequence reads: CASSIRGQGPSPNYGYTF. Here the CDR3 DNA reads TGTGCCAGTAGTATACGAGGACAGGGGCCTTCTCCTAACTATGGCTACACCTTC.

This sequence joins TRBV5-4 and TRBJ2-7, with 10 bases that match TRBD1. V dropped 5 bases and J dropped 6; count of bases not matched to a gene: 11. The length of the CDR3 is 15 residues. Germline CDR1 is SGHNT and CDR2 is YYREEE (reference sequence). Written as DNA, the CDR3 is TGTGCCAGCAGTTTATCCGGGACAGGGGCTTCCGAGCAGTACTTC. This translates into CASSLSGTGASEQYF.

As to this clone: The limits of the CDR3 on the DNA are not certain, so only TCRdb's listed CDR3 is given. V usage is TRBV19 and J usage is TRBJ2-1; the DNA was not compared with TRBD1, the D call given in the table. The CDR3 comprises 14 residues, both ends counted. The germline V gene encodes CDR1 LNHDA and CDR2 SQIVND (reference sequence). The CDR3 sequence is CASTSDSSYNEQFF.

The chain joins TRBV27 to TRBJ1-5; D is undetermined. The CDR3 runs 15 residues. Germline V gene sequence: CDR1 MNHEY, CDR2 SMNVEV (reference sequence). V was pared by 0 bases and J by 2 bases, with 8 bases between. For the CDR3, the DNA is TGTGCCAGCAGTTTATCTTGGCAACGCAATCAGCCCCAGCATTTT. Encoded protein: CASSLSWQRNQPQHF.

The chain has TRBV29-1 and TRBJ1-2; D is unclear. The V end lost 4 bases, the J end lost 5 bases, and 11 bases lay between the germline ends. Per germline, CDR1 SQVTM and CDR2 ANQGSEA. The CDR3 totals 12 residues. The CDR3 nucleotides read TGCAGCGTTGTGTCGGCGGAATATGGCTACACCTTC. As protein: CSVVSAEYGYTF.

The J gene is TRBJ2-7, the V gene TRBV19; 8 nucleotides agree with TRBD1. This CDR3 spans 14 amino acids. The germline gives CDR1 LNHDA, CDR2 SQIVND (reference sequence). V shed 3 bases, J shed 6 bases, and the junction held 7 bases outside the gene matches. The CDR3 DNA follows: TGTGCCAGTAGTATTCAGGACAGGGTGGGCGAGCAGTACTTC. Translation gives CASSIQDRVGEQYF.

The J gene is TRBJ2-7, the V gene TRBV6-5; D gene ambiguous. The V end was cut by 6 bases, the J end by 7 bases, with 10 bases between. The CDR3 length is 11 residues. Germline CDR1 is MNHEY and CDR2 is SVGAGI. The CDR3 DNA follows: TGTGCCAGCAGCACCGTGAGTGAGCAGTACTTC. It translates to CASSTVSEQYF.

The chain uses TRBV5-6 and TRBJ2-7, with a tentative D call TRBD2 (6 bases). Trimming cost V 4 bases and J 6 bases, with 14 bases left between them. Germline V gene data show CDR1 as SGHDT and CDR2 as YYEEEE. This CDR3 has 13 residues. The CDR3 spells CASSPGGPSEQYF. DNA of the CDR3: TGTGCCAGCAGCCCCGGGGGTCCGAGCGAGCAGTACTTC.

This chain uses TRBV6-1 with TRBJ1-4; maybe TRBD1 (5 bases). Per the germline V gene, CDR1 is MNHNS and CDR2 is SASEGT. The CDR3 length is 15 residues. Trimming shortened V by 6 bases and J by 3 bases, and 14 bases separated the two germline ends. The CDR3 spells CASRYTGGANEKLFF. Written as DNA, the CDR3 is TGTGCCAGCAGATACACCGGGGGTGCTAATGAAAAACTGTTTTTT.

This CDR3 is CAAELAGVTGELFF. DNA for the CDR3: TGTGCCGCCGAACTAGCGGGAGTAACCGGGGAGCTGTTTTTT. V is TRBV11-2 and J is TRBJ2-2; 11 bases map to TRBD2. The CDR3 covers 14 residues. The V gene end was trimmed by 11 bases and the J gene end by 5 bases; junction bases not matched to a gene: 7. The germline gives CDR1 SGHAT, CDR2 FQNNGV.

In DNA, the CDR3 is TGCGCCAGCAGCTTATGGACAGGGGCAAGCTACGAGCAGTACTTC. This translates into CASSLWTGASYEQYF. The chain has TRBV5-1 and TRBJ2-7; TRBD1 aligns across 9 bases. V lost 2 bases and J lost 3; bases outside the gene matches: 6. CDR3 length equals 15 residues. Germline V gene lookup returns CDR1 SGHRS and CDR2 YFSETQ.

The V call is TRBV7-3, the J call TRBJ2-1; weak D call: TRBD1 (5 bases). V lost 6 bases, J lost 5 bases, and 14 bases lay in between. The germline V gene encodes CDR1 SGHTA and CDR2 FQGTGA. The CDR3 has 14 residues. The CDR3 sequence: CASRGPYPDNEQFF. As DNA, the CDR3 is TGTGCCAGCAGGGGGCCGTACCCCGACAATGAGCAGTTCTTC.

The V call is TRBV6-5, the J call TRBJ2-3, with D possibly being TRBD2 (5 bases). The CDR3 totals 16 residues. Germline CDR1 MNHEY, CDR2 SVGAGI. Trimming left V 4 bases short and J 4 bases short, with 18 bases between. CDR3 region: CASSSRTFLRADTQYF. The DNA for the CDR3 is TGTGCCAGCAGTTCTAGGACTTTCTTGAGGGCAGATACGCAGTATTTT.